A single sample gave rise to the 14 T cell receptor beta chains below, sequenced in a study of blood T cell repertoires in COVID-19. Data came from immunoSEQ multiplex PCR; TCRdb stores just in-frame clones and leaves some out. Here the sample spans about 250,000 clones, roughly 80% being singletons. Input material: peripheral blood. The receptors were gathered from a woman aged 80 or older with acute or convalescent COVID-19.

V usage is TRBV10-1 and J usage is TRBJ1-1; a possible D gene is TRBD1 (6 bases). The CDR3 spans 13 residues. Trimming stripped 4 bases from V and 5 bases from J, with 11 bases between. The germline V gene encodes CDR1 WNHNN and CDR2 SYGVQD (reference sequence). CDR3 DNA sequence: TGCGCCAGCAGTGTTGGACAGCTTACTGAAGCTTTCTTT. Translated, it gives CASSVGQLTEAFF.

V is TRBV4-1 and J is TRBJ2-4; D might be TRBD2 (6 bases). Germline V gives CDR1 MGHRA, CDR2 YSYEKL. V lost 6 bases and J 1 base, leaving 10 bases between the germline ends. The CDR3 extends over 14 amino acids. CDR3 nucleotide sequence: TGCGCCAGCAGTTCTGGGGGGGCCAAAAACATTCAGTACTTC. The encoded protein is CASSSGGAKNIQYF.

The chain combines TRBV3-1 (or the pseudogene TRBV3-2) with TRBJ2-3, with a weak D call TRBD2 (6 bases). The CDR3 loop spans 13 amino acids. Germline V gene lookup returns CDR1 LGHDT and CDR2 YNNKEL (reference sequence). Trimming cost V 6 bases and J 5 bases, with 12 bases left between them. The CDR3 here is CASRGEVGDTQYF. CDR3 in DNA: TGTGCCAGCAGGGGGGAGGTTGGAGATACGCAGTATTTT.

The gene calls are TRBV18 and TRBJ2-3; TRBD1 is a possible D gene (7 bases). Germline lookup yields CDR1 KGHSH and CDR2 LQKENI. The CDR3 loop spans 15 amino acids. V was clipped by 5 bases and J by 1 base, with 13 bases between them. CDR3 amino acids: CASSTRDSGTDTQYF. The CDR3 DNA is TGTGCCAGCTCAACGCGGGACAGCGGCACAGATACGCAGTATTTT.

The rearrangement uses TRBV2 and TRBJ2-5, with 8 bases fitting TRBD1. The trim removed 7 bases at V and 2 bases at J, leaving 9 bases unmatched. The CDR3 contains 15 residues. Germline loops: CDR1 SNHLY, CDR2 FYNNEI. The CDR3 reads CASTTDRGTQETQYF. As DNA, the CDR3 is TGTGCCAGCACTACCGACAGGGGAACACAAGAGACCCAGTACTTC.

V usage is TRBV6-5 and J usage is TRBJ1-1; possible D gene TRBD1, 5 bases. Trimming left V 6 bases short and J 4 bases short, with 12 bases between. In germline, CDR1 is MNHEY, CDR2 SVGAGI. The CDR3 length is 13 residues. The CDR3 here is CASRPQGFTEAFF. The CDR3 DNA sequence: TGTGCCAGCAGACCCCAGGGATTCACTGAAGCTTTCTTT.

This chain uses TRBV19 with TRBJ2-6; TRBD2 aligns across 7 bases. V lost 6 bases, J lost 8 bases, and 10 bases stayed unmatched. From germline, CDR1 is LNHDA and CDR2 SQIVND (reference sequence). The CDR3 runs to 15 residues. This chain's CDR3 is CASSTVSGGSNVLTF. The CDR3 DNA reads as TGTGCCAGTAGCACGGTGTCCGGGGGGTCCAACGTCCTGACTTTC.

The rearrangement joins TRBV27 to TRBJ1-5; possible D gene TRBD1, 6 bases. CDR1 is MNHEY, CDR2 SMNVEV, per germline (reference sequence). There are 17 residues in the CDR3. V was clipped by 0 bases and J by 0 bases, with 12 bases between them. The DNA of the CDR3 is TGTGCCAGCAGTTTATCAGGGACACTTTATAGCAATCAGCCCCAGCATTTT. It translates to CASSLSGTLYSNQPQHF.

V and J are TRBV28 and TRBJ1-6, with D possibly being TRBD1 (6 bases). The V end lost 2 bases, the J end lost 8 bases, and 19 bases lay between the germline ends. CDR3 length: 17 residues. Per germline, CDR1 MDHEN and CDR2 SYDVKM. The CDR3: CASSLVRDIGWDSPLHF. In DNA, the CDR3 is TGTGCCAGCAGTTTAGTTCGGGACATCGGGTGGGATTCACCCCTCCACTTT.

The chain has TRBV10-3 and TRBJ1-2; TRBD1 aligns across 9 bases. V gave up 7 bases and J gave up 8 bases; unmatched junction bases: 14. The CDR3 spans 15 residues. The germline gives CDR1 ENHRY, CDR2 SYGVKD. DNA of the CDR3: TGTGCCATCACCGAAGCCACCGGGACAGGGAGCGGCTACACCTTC. Amino acid sequence: CAITEATGTGSGYTF.

The sample holds one count of this clone. The chain carries TRBV14 and TRBJ1-1; D is undetermined. The V end lost 1 base, the J end lost 0 bases, and 6 bases lay between the germline ends. This CDR3 has 14 residues. CDR1 is SGHDN, CDR2 FVKESK, per germline. DNA for the CDR3: TGTGCCAGCAGCCAAGTCAACATGAACACTGAAGCTTTCTTT. Translated, it gives CASSQVNMNTEAFF.

The chain recombines TRBV6-5 with TRBJ2-3, with 9 bases that match TRBD1. The ends lost 7 bases at V and 2 bases at J; junction bases unmatched: 7. The CDR3 runs 15 residues. Germline assignment: CDR1 MNHEY and CDR2 SVGAGI. CDR3 protein: CASKPGTGNTDTQYF. CDR3 nucleotides: TGTGCCAGCAAGCCCGGGACAGGGAACACAGATACGCAGTATTTT.

For this clone: At one end the junction does not follow the germline gene, possibly because of a read error. The chain couples TRBV2 to TRBJ2-1; D gene ambiguous. CDR3 length equals 8 residues. The V gene's germline CDR1 is SNHLY and CDR2 FYNNEI. This CDR3 reads CASSGRVF. CDR3 DNA sequence: TGTGCCAGCAGTGGTCGTGTCTTC.

The table lists this clone with a count of one. V and J are TRBV2 and TRBJ1-5; TRBD1 agrees at 9 bases. CDR1 is SNHLY, CDR2 FYNNEI, per germline. The CDR3 extends over 15 amino acids. The V gene end was trimmed by 6 bases and the J gene end by 4 bases; junction bases not matched to a gene: 7. DNA of the CDR3: TGTGCCAGCAGGATGGGAGGGACAGGGAATCAGCCCCAGCATTTT. Encoded protein: CASRMGGTGNQPQHF.